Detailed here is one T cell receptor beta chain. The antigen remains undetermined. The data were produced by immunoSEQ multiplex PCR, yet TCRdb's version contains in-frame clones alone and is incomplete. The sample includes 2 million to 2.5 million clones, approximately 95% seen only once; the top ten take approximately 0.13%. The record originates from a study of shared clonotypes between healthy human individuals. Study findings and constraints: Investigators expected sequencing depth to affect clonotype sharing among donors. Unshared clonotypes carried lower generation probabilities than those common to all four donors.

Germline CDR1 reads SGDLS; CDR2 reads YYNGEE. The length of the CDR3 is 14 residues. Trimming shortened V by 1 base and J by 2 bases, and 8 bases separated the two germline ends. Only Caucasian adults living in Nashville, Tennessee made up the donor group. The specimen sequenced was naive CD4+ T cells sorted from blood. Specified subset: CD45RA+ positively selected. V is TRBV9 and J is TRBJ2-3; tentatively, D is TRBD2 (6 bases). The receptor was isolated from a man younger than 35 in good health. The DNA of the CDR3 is TGTGCCAGCAGCGTAAGCGGGCACACAGATACGCAGTATTTT. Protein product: CASSVSGHTDTQYF.